This T cell receptor (beta chain) was sequenced for a study of cytomegalovirus exposure and HLA in healthy donors. Across the study: When 350 to 400 donors were genotyped, about 86% of them were found to fall in the Caucasian-associated ancestry cluster. Points from the study as a whole: Investigators reported approximately 170 TCR beta chains as tied to cytomegalovirus. A later analysis found TCR association rates differed by HLA locus, highest for DRB1 and lowest for HLA-C.

Germline V lookup: CDR1 WNHNN, CDR2 SYGVQD (reference sequence). The length of the CDR3 is 16 residues. V gave up 3 bases and J gave up 2 bases, with 14 bases separating them. PCR primers comprised 60 Vbeta and 13 Jbeta primers. The protocol was immunoSEQ multiplex PCR, while the TCRdb copy is restricted to in-frame clones and leaves out a portion. The sample carries 80,000 or so clones, about 80% recorded once. In regard to this clone: Its antigen is as yet unknown.

The TCR sequence derives from a man in his fifties or sixties in good health and CMV-seropositive. The V and J genes are TRBV10-1 and TRBJ1-5; perhaps TRBD1 as D (5 bases). Material: PBMCs. The chain's CDR3 is CASSESGGGGNQPQHF. The CDR3, as DNA: TGCGCCAGCAGTGAAAGTGGGGGAGGGGGCAATCAGCCCCAGCATTTT.